Shown below are 14 T cell receptor beta chains from a single sample sequenced in a study of shared clonotypes between healthy human individuals. Assay used: immunoSEQ multiplex PCR; TCRdb lists only in-frame clones, some missing. The table has about 640,000 clones, around 72% seen once; the top ten hold 1.8%. Sequencing was performed on memory CD4+ T cells sorted from blood. The subset denotes: CD45RA-negative fraction. The receptor source for this set is a woman between 25 and 40 years old in good health.

J is TRBJ1-1 and V is TRBV30; D is ambiguous. Per the germline V gene, CDR1 is GTSNPN and CDR2 is SVGIG (reference sequence). The CDR3 spans 12 residues. Trimming removed 4 bases at V and 0 bases at J, with 6 bases between. The CDR3 reads CAWTNMNTEAFF. The CDR3 DNA reads as TGTGCCTGGACGAACATGAACACTGAAGCTTTCTTT.

In its sample, this clone was seen once. The chain has TRBV5-1 and TRBJ2-7; tentative D call: TRBD2 (7 bases). The CDR3 contains 16 residues. V lost 0 bases and J 2 bases, leaving 15 bases between the germline ends. Germline V gene lookup returns CDR1 SGHRS and CDR2 YFSETQ. The CDR3: CASSLVGGGATYEQYF. CDR3 in DNA: TGCGCCAGCAGCTTGGTGGGAGGGGGGGCAACCTACGAGCAGTACTTC.

The chain uses TRBV11-2 and TRBJ2-7, with D unclear. Looked up from germline, CDR1 is SGHAT and CDR2 is FQNNGV. The CDR3 is 12 amino acids. V shed 4 bases and J shed 3 bases, with 7 bases lying between them. The CDR3 DNA is TGTGCCAGCAGCTCCTCAGGCTACGAGCAGTACTTC. The encoded protein is CASSSSGYEQYF. Full variable domain (remainder filled in from reference TRBV11-2 and TRBJ2-7): EAGVAQSPRYKIIEKRQSVAFWCNPISGHATLYWYQQILGQGPKLLIQFQNNGVVDDSQLPKDRFSAERLKGVDSTLKIQPAKLEDSAVYLCASSSSGYEQYFGPGTRLTVT.

This sequence joins TRBV5-4 and TRBJ1-5; D unresolved. V lost 1 base, J lost 0 bases, and 14 bases lay in between. The CDR3 sequence is 17 residues long. CDR1 is SGHNT and CDR2 is YYREEE in the germline V gene (reference sequence). The CDR3 DNA sequence: TGTGCCAGCAGCTTGTATATGTCATCAGATAGCAATCAGCCCCAGCATTTT. It yields the protein CASSLYMSSDSNQPQHF.

The chain has TRBV29-1 and TRBJ2-7, with TRBD1 matching over 9 bases. J was trimmed by 1 base and V by 6 bases; bases with no gene match: 7. This CDR3 is 14 amino acids long. The V gene's germline CDR1 is SQVTM and CDR2 ANQGSEA. CDR3 residues: CSVSGQGASYEQYF. The CDR3 DNA is TGCAGCGTATCGGGACAGGGAGCATCCTACGAGCAGTACTTC.

The table lists this clone with a few counts. J is TRBJ1-2 and V is TRBV13; 9 nucleotides agree with TRBD1. V trimming: 4 bases; J trimming: 4 bases; junction bases outside the gene matches: 10. The CDR3 consists of 16 residues. From germline, CDR1 is PRHDT and CDR2 FYEKMQ (reference sequence). The CDR3 sequence: CASSYRPGQGVYGYTF. For the CDR3, the DNA is TGTGCCAGCAGCTACCGCCCGGGACAGGGCGTCTATGGCTACACCTTC. Full variable domain (remainder filled in from reference TRBV13 and TRBJ1-2): AAGVIQSPRHLIKEKRETATLKCYPIPRHDTVYWYQQGPGQDPQFLISFYEKMQSDKGSIPDRFSAQQFSDYHSELNMSSLELGDSALYFCASSYRPGQGVYGYTFGSGTRLTVV.

The chain recombines TRBV18 with TRBJ1-1, with unresolved D. This CDR3 comprises 14 residues. The ends were cut back, 3 bases at V and 11 bases at J, with 19 bases in the middle. Germline loops: CDR1 KGHSH, CDR2 LQKENI. The CDR3 DNA follows: TGTGCCAGCTCACCCTCTTACGCGGATTTGGGGGCTTTCTTT. It encodes CASSPSYADLGAFF.

The CDR3 region is CSVYDSTDTQYF. DNA of the CDR3: TGCAGCGTTTACGACAGCACAGATACGCAGTATTTT. The chain is built from TRBV29-1 and TRBJ2-3; D gene uncertain. Germline V lookup: CDR1 SQVTM, CDR2 ANQGSEA. The CDR3 extends over 12 amino acids. V was cut by 5 bases and J by 0 bases, with 6 bases left in between.

V usage is TRBV5-4 and J usage is TRBJ1-3, with D perhaps TRBD1 (6 bases). V was clipped by 4 bases and J by 6 bases, with 17 bases between them. The CDR3 extends over 15 amino acids. The germline gives CDR1 SGHNT, CDR2 YYREEE (reference sequence). Here the CDR3 DNA reads TGTGCCAGCAGCAATGATCCGGGGGCCGAAAACACCATATATTTT. It yields the protein CASSNDPGAENTIYF.

In its sample, this clone was seen a few times. This chain links TRBV7-2 with TRBJ1-5; no clear D gene. Per the germline V gene, CDR1 is SGHTA and CDR2 is FQGNSA. Trimming took 1 base from V and 13 from J, leaving 17 bases between them. This CDR3 contains 14 residues. The CDR3 protein is CASSLEERGGKQHF. The CDR3 region has the DNA TGTGCCAGCAGCTTAGAAGAGCGGGGAGGGAAACAGCATTTT.

The gene calls are TRBV9 and TRBJ1-3; D not resolved. Germline V gene sequence: CDR1 SGDLS, CDR2 YYNGEE. V was clipped by 3 bases and J by 0 bases, with 16 bases between them. The CDR3 totals 17 residues. CDR3 bases: TGTGCCAGCAGCGAGGGCCGACTGAGGGACTCTGGAAACACCATATATTTT. Protein sequence: CASSEGRLRDSGNTIYF.

This chain links TRBV11-2 with TRBJ2-1; TRBD2 aligns across 12 bases. J gave up 8 bases and V 7 bases, and 9 bases lay outside the gene matches. CDR1 is SGHAT, CDR2 FQNNGV, per germline. The CDR3 is 15 amino acids. CDR3 protein: CASILTSGSSHEQFF. For the CDR3, the DNA is TGTGCCAGCATCTTGACTAGCGGGAGTTCCCATGAGCAGTTCTTC.

The chain links TRBV11-2 to TRBJ1-2; 8 bases agree with TRBD1. Losses at the gene ends were 1 base for V and 9 bases for J; bases not matched to a gene: 10. The CDR3 length is 15 residues. The germline V gene encodes CDR1 SGHAT and CDR2 FQNNGV. The CDR3: CASSLGGTGKLSYTF. The DNA of the CDR3 is TGTGCCAGCAGCTTAGGTGGGACAGGAAAGCTAAGCTACACCTTC.

On this clone: In the same sample, other DNA sequences code for this CDR3. The V gene is TRBV14, the J gene TRBJ2-3; no clear D. There are 16 residues in the CDR3. V was clipped by 1 base and J by 2 bases, with 13 bases between them. In germline, CDR1 is SGHDN, CDR2 FVKESK. This CDR3 is CASSQVGGASTDTQYF. The CDR3 nucleotides read TGTGCCAGCAGCCAAGTTGGCGGAGCCTCCACAGATACGCAGTATTTT.